This T cell receptor (beta chain) is drawn from a study of ipilimumab plus nivolumab after autologous stem cell transplantation. Notes on the study in general: Authors suggest TCR repertoire, Treg phenotype and gut microbiota support further study.

As to this clone: As yet, its antigen is unknown.

Patients got ipilimumab 1 mg/kg beginning 14 to 28 days post-transplant. The CDR3 has 15 residues. The V gene's germline CDR1 is PRHDT and CDR2 FYEKMQ (reference sequence). With V trimmed by 1 base and J by 3 bases, 1 base remained unmatched. Using immunoSEQ multiplex PCR, the repertoire was profiled, and TCRdb retains in-frame clones only, with some absent. This sample has about 15,000 clones, with approximately 75% found just once. This clonotype was sampled from a male donor with primary mediastinal lymphoma. The chain joins TRBV13 to TRBJ2-5; 11 bases line up with TRBD2. The sequencing used PBMCs, collected in a trial of ipilimumab plus nivolumab as post-transplant consolidation. The CDR3 nucleotides read TGTGCCAGCAGCTTAGTAGCGGGGGGGAAAGAGACCCAGTACTTC. It yields the protein CASSLVAGGKETQYF.